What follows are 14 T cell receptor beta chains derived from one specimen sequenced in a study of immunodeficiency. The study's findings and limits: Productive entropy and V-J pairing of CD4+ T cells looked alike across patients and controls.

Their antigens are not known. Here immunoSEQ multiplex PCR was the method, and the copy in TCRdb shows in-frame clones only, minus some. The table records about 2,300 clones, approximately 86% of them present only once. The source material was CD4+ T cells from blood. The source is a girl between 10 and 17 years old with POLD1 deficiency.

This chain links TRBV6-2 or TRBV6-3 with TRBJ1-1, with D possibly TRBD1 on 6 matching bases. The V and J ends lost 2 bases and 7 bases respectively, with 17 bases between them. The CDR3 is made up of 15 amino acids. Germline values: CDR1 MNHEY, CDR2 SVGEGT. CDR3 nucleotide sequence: TGTGCCAGCAGTTACGATCAGGGGTGGGGGAATGAAGCTTTCTTT. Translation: CASSYDQGWGNEAFF.

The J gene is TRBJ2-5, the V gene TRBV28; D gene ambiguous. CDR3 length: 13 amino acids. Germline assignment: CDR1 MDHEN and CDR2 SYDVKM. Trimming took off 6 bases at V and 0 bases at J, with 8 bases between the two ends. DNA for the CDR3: TGTGCCAGCAGGGACGTCTACCAAGAGACCCAGTACTTC. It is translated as CASRDVYQETQYF.

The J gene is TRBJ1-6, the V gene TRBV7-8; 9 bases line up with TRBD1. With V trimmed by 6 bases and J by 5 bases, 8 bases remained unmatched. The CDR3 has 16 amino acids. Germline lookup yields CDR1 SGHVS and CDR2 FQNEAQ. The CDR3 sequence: CASRWDRADNNSPLHF. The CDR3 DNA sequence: TGTGCCAGCAGATGGGACAGGGCGGACAATAATTCACCCCTCCACTTT.

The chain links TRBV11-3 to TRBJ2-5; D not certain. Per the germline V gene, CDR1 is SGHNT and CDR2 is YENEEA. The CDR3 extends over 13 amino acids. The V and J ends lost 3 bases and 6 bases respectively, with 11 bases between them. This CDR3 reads CASSFSSLQTQYF. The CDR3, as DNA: TGTGCCAGCAGCTTCTCAAGCCTGCAGACCCAGTACTTC.

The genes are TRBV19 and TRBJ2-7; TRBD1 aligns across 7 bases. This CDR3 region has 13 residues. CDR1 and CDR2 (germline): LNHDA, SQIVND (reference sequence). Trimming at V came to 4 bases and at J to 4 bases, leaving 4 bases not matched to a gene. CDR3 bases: TGTGCCAGTAGTAAGGGGGCTGGGTACGAGCAGTACTTC. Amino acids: CASSKGAGYEQYF.

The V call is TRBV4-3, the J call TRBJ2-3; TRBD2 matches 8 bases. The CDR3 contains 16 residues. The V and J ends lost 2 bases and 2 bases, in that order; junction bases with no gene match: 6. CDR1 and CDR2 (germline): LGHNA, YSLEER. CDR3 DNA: TGCGCCAGCAGCCAACAACCGGGAGGGAACACAGATACGCAGTATTTT. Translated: CASSQQPGGNTDTQYF.

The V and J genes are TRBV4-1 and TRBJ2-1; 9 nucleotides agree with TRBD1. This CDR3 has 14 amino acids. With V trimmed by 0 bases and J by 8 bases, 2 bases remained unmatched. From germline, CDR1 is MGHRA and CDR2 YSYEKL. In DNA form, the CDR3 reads TGCGCCAGCAGCCAAGAACAGGGGGCCGATGAGCAGTTCTTC. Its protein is CASSQEQGADEQFF.

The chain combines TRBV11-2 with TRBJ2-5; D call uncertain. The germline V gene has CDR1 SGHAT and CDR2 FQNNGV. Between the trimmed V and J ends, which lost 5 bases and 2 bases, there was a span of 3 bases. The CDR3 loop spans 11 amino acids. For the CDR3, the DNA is TGTGCCAGCAGCCTGCAAGAGACCCAGTACTTC. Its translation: CASSLQETQYF. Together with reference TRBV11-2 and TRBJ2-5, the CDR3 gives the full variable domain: EAGVAQSPRYKIIEKRQSVAFWCNPISGHATLYWYQQILGQGPKLLIQFQNNGVVDDSQLPKDRFSAERLKGVDSTLKIQPAKLEDSAVYLCASSLQETQYFGPGTRLLVL.

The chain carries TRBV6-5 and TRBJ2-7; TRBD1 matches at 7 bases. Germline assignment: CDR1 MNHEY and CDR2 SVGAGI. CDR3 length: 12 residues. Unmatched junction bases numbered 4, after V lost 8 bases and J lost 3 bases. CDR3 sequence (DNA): TGTGCCAGCCGACAGGGCCTCTACGAGCAGTACTTC. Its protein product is CASRQGLYEQYF.

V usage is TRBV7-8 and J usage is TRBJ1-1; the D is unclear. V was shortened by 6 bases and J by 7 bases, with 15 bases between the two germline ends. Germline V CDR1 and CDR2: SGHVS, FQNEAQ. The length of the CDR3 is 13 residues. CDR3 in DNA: TGTGCCAGCAGTTCTCTCGGACGGCTTGAAGCTTTCTTT. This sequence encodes CASSSLGRLEAFF. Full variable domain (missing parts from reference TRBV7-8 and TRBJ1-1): GAGVSQSPRYKVAKRGQDVALRCDPISGHVSLFWYQQALGQGPEFLTYFQNEAQLDKSGLPSDRFFAERPEGSVSTLKIQRTQQEDSAVYLCASSSLGRLEAFFGQGTRLTVV.

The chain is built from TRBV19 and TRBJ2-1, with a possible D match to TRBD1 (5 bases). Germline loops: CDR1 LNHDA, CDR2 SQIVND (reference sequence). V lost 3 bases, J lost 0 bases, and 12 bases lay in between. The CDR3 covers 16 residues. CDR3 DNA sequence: TGTGCCAGTAGTATTTCATGGGGCGGCTCCTACAATGAGCAGTTCTTC. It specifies CASSISWGGSYNEQFF.

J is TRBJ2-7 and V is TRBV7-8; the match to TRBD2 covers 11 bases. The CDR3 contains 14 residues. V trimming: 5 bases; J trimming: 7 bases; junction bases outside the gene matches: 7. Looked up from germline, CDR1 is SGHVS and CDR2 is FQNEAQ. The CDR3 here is CASSQKRLAGEQYF. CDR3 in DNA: TGTGCCAGCAGCCAGAAACGACTAGCGGGAGAGCAGTACTTC.

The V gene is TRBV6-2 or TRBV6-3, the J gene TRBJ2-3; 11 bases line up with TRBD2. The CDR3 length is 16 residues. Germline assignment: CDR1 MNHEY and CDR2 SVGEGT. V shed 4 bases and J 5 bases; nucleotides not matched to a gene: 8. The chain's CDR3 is CASSSASGRMRDTQYF. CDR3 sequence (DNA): TGTGCCAGCAGTTCGGCTAGCGGGAGGATGAGAGATACGCAGTATTTT.

The CDR3 DNA follows: TGCAGTGCTGACAGGGGAGAGGGCTACACCTTC. Translating gives CSADRGEGYTF. The chain employs TRBV20-1 and TRBJ1-2, with 8 positions matching TRBD1. Germline lookup yields CDR1 DFQATT and CDR2 SNEGSKA (reference sequence). The CDR3 consists of 11 residues. After removal of 5 bases from V and 8 bases from J, the junction contained 4 bases not matched to a gene.